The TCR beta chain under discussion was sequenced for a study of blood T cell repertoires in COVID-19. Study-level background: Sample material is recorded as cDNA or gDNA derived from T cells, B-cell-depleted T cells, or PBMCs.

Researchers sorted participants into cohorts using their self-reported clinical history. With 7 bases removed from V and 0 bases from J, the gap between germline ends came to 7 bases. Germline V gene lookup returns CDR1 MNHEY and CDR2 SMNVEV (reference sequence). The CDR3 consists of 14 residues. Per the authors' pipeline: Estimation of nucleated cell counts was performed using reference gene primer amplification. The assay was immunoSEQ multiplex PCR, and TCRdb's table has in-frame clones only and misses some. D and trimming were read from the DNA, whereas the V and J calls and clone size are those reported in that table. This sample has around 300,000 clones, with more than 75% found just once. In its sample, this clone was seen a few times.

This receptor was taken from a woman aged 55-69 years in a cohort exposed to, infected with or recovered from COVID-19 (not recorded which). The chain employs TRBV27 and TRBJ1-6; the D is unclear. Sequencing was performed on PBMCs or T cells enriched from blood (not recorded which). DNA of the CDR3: TGTGCCAGCATGTCCGGCTCCTATAATTCACCCCTCCACTTT. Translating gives CASMSGSYNSPLHF.